This T cell receptor (beta chain) was recorded in a study of blood T cell repertoires in COVID-19. CDR1 and CDR2 from the germline V gene are SGHRS and YFSETQ. V was pared by 4 bases and J by 4 bases, with 12 bases between. The CDR3 has 15 amino acids. The cohort comprised adults aged roughly 18 to 100 years residing in about two dozen US areas. Using immunoSEQ multiplex PCR, the repertoire was profiled, and TCRdb retains in-frame clones only, with some absent. The data hold under 500,000 clones, with 85% to 90% observed a single time. Sequenced input: PBMCs or T cells enriched from blood (not recorded which). The TCR originated in a man aged 25-45 years who had recovered from COVID-19. The V call is TRBV5-1, the J call TRBJ1-6; no firm D call. The CDR3 reads CASSIRTGYNSPLHF. The CDR3 nucleotides are TGCGCCAGCAGCATCAGGACGGGATATAATTCACCCCTCCACTTT.